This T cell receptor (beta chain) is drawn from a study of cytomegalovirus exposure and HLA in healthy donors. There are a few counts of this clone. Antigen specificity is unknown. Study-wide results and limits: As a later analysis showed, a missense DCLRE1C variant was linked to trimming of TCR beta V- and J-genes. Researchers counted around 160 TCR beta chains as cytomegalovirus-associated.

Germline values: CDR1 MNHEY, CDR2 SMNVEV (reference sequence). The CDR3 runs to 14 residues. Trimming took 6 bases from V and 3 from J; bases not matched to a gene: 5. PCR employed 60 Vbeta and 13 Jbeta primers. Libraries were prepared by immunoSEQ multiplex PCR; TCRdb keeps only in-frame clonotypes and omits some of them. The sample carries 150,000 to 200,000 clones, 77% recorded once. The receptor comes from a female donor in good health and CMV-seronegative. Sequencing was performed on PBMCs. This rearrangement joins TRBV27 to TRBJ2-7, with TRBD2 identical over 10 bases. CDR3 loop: CASSRLAGIYEQYF. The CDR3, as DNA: TGTGCCAGCAGCAGACTAGCGGGCATCTACGAGCAGTACTTC.